Described below is a single T cell receptor (beta chain) sequence and its context. What it binds is unknown. Together with a sample-barcoded 5' primer, a J-beta primer mix was included in a second PCR lasting roughly 6 to 12 cycles. Sequencing yielded, for each sample, at least 3 million paired-end reads carrying CDR3. TCRdb called the 5' RACE reads again in MiXCR, with one record for every CDR3 protein. The sample has about 730,000 distinct CDR3 sequences; about 40% are singletons. This CDR3 has 15 residues. The junction had 5 bases not matched to a gene; V was cut back by 0 bases and J by 4 bases. The germline CDR1 and CDR2 sequences are SGHTA and FQGTGA. About 10 milliliters of peripheral blood were drawn from each donor. This sample stems from a study of blood T cells in healthy people across ages. About the study: For every two T cells, template switching captured about one barcoded beta molecule.

Findings and caveats of the study: The study lacked donor CMV status, which possibly confounded expanded clonotype changes.

This receptor was taken from an older woman in good health. The chain recombines TRBV7-3 with TRBJ1-2; TRBD1 aligns across 7 bases. Sequenced: blood. This chain's CDR3 is CASSLTGQNRYGYTF. CDR3 DNA: TGTGCCAGCAGCTTAACGGGACAGAACCGCTATGGCTACACCTTC.